These 3 T cell receptor beta chains were sequenced from one sample in a study of identical twins. MiXCR, applied by TCRdb to the 5' RACE reads, yields one record per CDR3 protein. The top ten clones hold approximately 5.1% of a sample with more than 200,000 distinct CDR3 sequences, roughly 10% of them seen once. The specimen sequenced was memory (CD45RO+) T cells sorted from blood. These receptors all stem from a woman between 18 and 29 years old in good health.

CDR3 in amino acids: CASSLGPHEQFF. DNA for the CDR3: TGCGCCAGCAGCTTGGGCCCCCATGAGCAGTTCTTC. The chain combines TRBV5-1 with TRBJ2-1; the D is unclear. Per the germline V gene, CDR1 is SGHRS and CDR2 is YFSETQ. The CDR3 spans 12 residues. V lost 0 bases to trimming and J lost 8 bases, with 6 bases between them.

In its sample, this clonotype was seen many times. V and J are TRBV4-3 and TRBJ2-1, with TRBD1 matching over 7 bases. This CDR3 has 15 residues. Germline loops: CDR1 LGHNA, CDR2 YSLEER. V shed 3 bases and J 9 bases; nucleotides not matched to a gene: 11. The CDR3 DNA follows: TGCGCCAGCAGCCAGCAGACAGGGAAGGCTAGTGAGCAGTTCTTC. The encoded protein is CASSQQTGKASEQFF.

The chain is built from TRBV20-1 and TRBJ1-1; D ambiguous. V was clipped by 6 bases and J by 3 bases, with 11 bases between them. CDR3 length: 12 amino acids. Germline V CDR1 and CDR2: DFQATT, SNEGSKA (reference sequence). Here the CDR3 reads CSAQRWDTEAFF. CDR3 coding DNA: TGCAGTGCCCAGAGGTGGGACACTGAAGCTTTCTTT.